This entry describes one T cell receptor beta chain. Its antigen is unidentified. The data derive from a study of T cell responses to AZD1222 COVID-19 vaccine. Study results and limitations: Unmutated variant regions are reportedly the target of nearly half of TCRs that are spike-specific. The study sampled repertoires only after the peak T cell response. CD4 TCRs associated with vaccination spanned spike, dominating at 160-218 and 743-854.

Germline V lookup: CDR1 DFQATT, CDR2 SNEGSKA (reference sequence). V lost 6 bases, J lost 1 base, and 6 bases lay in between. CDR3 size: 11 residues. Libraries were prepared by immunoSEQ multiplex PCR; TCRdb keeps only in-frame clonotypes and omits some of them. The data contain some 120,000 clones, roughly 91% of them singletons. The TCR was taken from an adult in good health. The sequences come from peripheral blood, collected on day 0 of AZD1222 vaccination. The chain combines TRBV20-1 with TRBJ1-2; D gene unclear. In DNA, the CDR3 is TGCAGTGCGCCGGATAACTATGGCTACACCTTC. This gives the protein CSAPDNYGYTF.